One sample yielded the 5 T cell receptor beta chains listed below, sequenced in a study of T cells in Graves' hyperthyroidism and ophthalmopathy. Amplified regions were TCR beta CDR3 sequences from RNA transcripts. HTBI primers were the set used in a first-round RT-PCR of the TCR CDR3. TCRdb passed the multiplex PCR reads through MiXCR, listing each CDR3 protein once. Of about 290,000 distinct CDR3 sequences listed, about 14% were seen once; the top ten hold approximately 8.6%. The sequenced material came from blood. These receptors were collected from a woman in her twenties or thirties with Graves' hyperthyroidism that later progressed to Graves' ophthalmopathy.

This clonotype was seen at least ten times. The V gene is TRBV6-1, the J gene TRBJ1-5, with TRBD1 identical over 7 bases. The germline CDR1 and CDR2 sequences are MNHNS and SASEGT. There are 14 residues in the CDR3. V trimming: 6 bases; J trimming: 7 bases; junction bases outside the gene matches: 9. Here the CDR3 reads CASRATGRRQPQHF. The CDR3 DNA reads TGTGCCAGCAGGGCGACAGGGAGGAGGCAGCCCCAGCATTTT.

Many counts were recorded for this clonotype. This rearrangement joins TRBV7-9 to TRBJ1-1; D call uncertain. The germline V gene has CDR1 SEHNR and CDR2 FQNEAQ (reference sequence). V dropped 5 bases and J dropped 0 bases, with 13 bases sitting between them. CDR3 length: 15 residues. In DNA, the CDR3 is TGTGCCAGCAGCCCTAGGGCCAGCCTGAACACTGAAGCTTTCTTT. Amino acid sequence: CASSPRASLNTEAFF.

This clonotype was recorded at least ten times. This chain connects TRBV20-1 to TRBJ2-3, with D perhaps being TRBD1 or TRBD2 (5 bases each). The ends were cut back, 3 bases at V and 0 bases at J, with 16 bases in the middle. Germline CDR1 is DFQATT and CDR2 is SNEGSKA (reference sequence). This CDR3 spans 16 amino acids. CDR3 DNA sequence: TGCAGTGCTAGGGGGCCGGGAATCACTAGCACAGATACGCAGTATTTT. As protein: CSARGPGITSTDTQYF.

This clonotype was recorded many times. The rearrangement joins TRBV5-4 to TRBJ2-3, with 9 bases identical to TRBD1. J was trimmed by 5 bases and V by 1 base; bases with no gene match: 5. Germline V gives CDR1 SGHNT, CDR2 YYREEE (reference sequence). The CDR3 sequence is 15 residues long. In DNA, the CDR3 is TGTGCCAGCAGCTTGAACAGGGGGCATCAAGATACGCAGTATTTT. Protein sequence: CASSLNRGHQDTQYF.

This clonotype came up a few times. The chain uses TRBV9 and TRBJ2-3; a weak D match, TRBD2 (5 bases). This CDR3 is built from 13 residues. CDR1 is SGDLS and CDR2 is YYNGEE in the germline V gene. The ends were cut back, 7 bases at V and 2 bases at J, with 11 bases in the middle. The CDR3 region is CASGSVNTDTQYF. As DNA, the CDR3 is TGTGCCAGCGGGAGCGTCAACACAGATACGCAGTATTTT.